This T cell receptor beta chain comes out of a study of T cells expressing NK-cell markers. The CDR3 has 14 amino acids. Germline CDR1 is SGHRS and CDR2 is YFSETQ. After re-calling the 5' RACE reads, TCRdb lists one entry per CDR3 protein, DNA absent. The sample data list around 280,000 distinct CDR3 sequences. The sequencing sample was made of blood T cells: a sorted CD56 or NKG2C T cell subset, CD4+ or CD8+ T cells, or bulk PBMC T cells (not recorded which). This chain links TRBV5-1 with TRBJ2-5; the TRBD1 assignment by TCRdb is unverifiable without DNA. This TCR was sampled from a man aged 18 to 29 in good health. The CDR3 loop reads CASSLGSGMETQYF.